This paragraph reports one T cell receptor beta chain. Its antigen remains unknown. CDR1 and CDR2 from the germline V gene are SGHAT and FQNNGV. The CDR3 totals 16 residues. The V and J ends lost 5 bases and 1 base, in that order; junction bases with no gene match: 10. This specimen belongs to a study of T cell repertoires in cytomegalovirus infection. Study-level information: The study used recently identified HLA-C-restricted and well-studied HLA-B-restricted CMV epitopes. Indicated by public TCR beta signatures were CMV infection and matching HLA type.

TCRdb ran MiXCR on the reads and lists one entry per CDR3 protein. Among about 130,000 distinct CDR3 sequences listed, around 32% were seen once. Regarding the study as a whole: Public TCR beta family frequency separated CMV-and-HLA carriers, including in an independent cohort. Across the ex vivo response, the dominant clonotypes were HLA-C-restricted CMV-specific TCR beta clonotypes.

Source: CD8+ T cells from cultured PBMCs, taken from culture after CMV antigen stimulation. This TCR derives from a human donor in good health (CMV status not recorded). Some clones in this sample may be carry-over from other donors' samples. The chain combines TRBV11-2 with TRBJ1-1; TRBD1 matches 7 bases. For the CDR3, the DNA is TGTGCCAGCAGCCCAAGGCCGGGACAGTGGAACACTGAAGCTTTCTTT. This codes for CASSPRPGQWNTEAFF.